This TCR beta chain was captured in a study of Tregs in tolerant kidney transplant recipients. Study details: An approximately 3-day belatacept mixed lymphocyte reaction, sometimes plus 5-day graft donor restimulation, preceded CD4+CD25+CD127- sorting.

Only in-frame clones appear in the TCRdb table, and some are missing; sequencing was by immunoSEQ multiplex PCR. This sample has more than 25,000 clones, with 65% to 85% found just once. The length of the CDR3 is 13 residues. CDR1 is MNHEY and CDR2 is SVGAGI in the germline V gene. The V end was cut by 6 bases, the J end by 6 bases, with 13 bases between. Whole-study findings and limits: Validation in larger populations is needed because few patients were studied.

As to this clone: Its specificity is not known.

The receptor's source is a human donor in good health. The rearrangement links TRBV6-5 to TRBJ2-3; perhaps TRBD1 as D (5 bases). The sample was Tregs from blood cultured with allogeneic cells. The CDR3 is CASSPPPGDTQYF. For the CDR3, the DNA is TGTGCCAGCAGCCCGCCGCCAGGGGATACGCAGTATTTT.